This T cell receptor beta chain is drawn from a study of blood T cell repertoires in COVID-19. Study background: The origin of the acute and convalescent COVID-19 samples was the United States, Italy and Spain. Sample material is recorded as cDNA or gDNA derived from T cells, B-cell-depleted T cells, or PBMCs.

Original data processing: Amplification of reference gene primers provided the estimated nucleated cell counts. Sequencing was performed with immunoSEQ multiplex PCR; in TCRdb, only in-frame clones are kept and a portion is missing. That table furnishes V, J and clone size, whereas the DNA furnished D and trimming. Of about 37,000 clones in the sample, around 86% were seen once. Per the germline V gene, CDR1 is LNHDA and CDR2 is SQIVND (reference sequence). V lost 3 bases to trimming and J lost 1 base, with 6 bases between them. This CDR3 region has 13 residues. The rearrangement joins TRBV19 to TRBJ1-1; the D is unclear. The sequenced sample consisted of peripheral blood. This sequence was found in a man between 65 and 85 years old with acute or convalescent COVID-19. The CDR3 DNA is TGTGCCAGTAGTATCCGGGGGAACACTGAAGCTTTCTTT. Its translation is CASSIRGNTEAFF.